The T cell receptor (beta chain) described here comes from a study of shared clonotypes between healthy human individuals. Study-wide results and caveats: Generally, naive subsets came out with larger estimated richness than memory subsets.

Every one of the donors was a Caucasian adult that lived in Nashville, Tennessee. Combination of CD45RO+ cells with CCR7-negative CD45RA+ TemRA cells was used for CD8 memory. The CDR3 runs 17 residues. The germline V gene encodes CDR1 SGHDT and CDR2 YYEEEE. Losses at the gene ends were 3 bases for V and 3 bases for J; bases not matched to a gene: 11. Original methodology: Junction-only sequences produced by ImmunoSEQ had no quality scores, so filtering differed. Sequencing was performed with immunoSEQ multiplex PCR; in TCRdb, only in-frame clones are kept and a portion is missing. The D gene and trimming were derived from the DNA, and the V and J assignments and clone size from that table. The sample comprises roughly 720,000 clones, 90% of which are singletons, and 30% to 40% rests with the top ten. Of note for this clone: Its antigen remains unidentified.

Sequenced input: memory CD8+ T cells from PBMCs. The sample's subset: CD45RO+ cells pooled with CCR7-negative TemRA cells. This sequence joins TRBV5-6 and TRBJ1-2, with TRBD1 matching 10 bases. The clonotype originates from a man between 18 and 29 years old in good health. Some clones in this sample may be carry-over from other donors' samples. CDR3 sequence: CASSSNSGQGHHYGYTF. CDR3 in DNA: TGTGCCAGCAGCTCAAACTCGGGACAGGGGCACCACTATGGCTACACCTTC. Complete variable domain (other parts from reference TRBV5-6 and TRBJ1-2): DAGVTQSPTHLIKTRGQQVTLRCSPKSGHDTVSWYQQALGQGPQFIFQYYEEEERQRGNFPDRFSGHQFPNYSSELNVNALLLGDSALYLCASSSNSGQGHHYGYTFGSGTRLTVV.